These 21 T cell receptor beta chains came from one sample sequenced in a study of Tregs in tolerant kidney transplant recipients. Produced via immunoSEQ multiplex PCR; TCRdb's table is partial and in-frame only. The table lists about 240,000 clones, roughly 80% of them singletons, with around 0.6% in the top ten. Material for sequencing was CD4+ T cells from blood. These receptors originate from a human donor in good health.

V gene TRBV9 combines with J gene TRBJ2-2; D is unclear. CDR1 SGDLS and CDR2 YYNGEE come from the germline V gene. The CDR3 is 14 residues long. Deletions cut 0 bases from V and 4 bases from J, with 7 bases between. CDR3 nucleotides: TGTGCCAGCAGCGTAGGTTCGGGCACCGGGGAGCTGTTTTTT. Translation gives CASSVGSGTGELFF.

V and J are TRBV21-1 and TRBJ2-2. TRBV21-1 is marked as a pseudogene. This CDR3 has 12 residues. CDR3 protein: CASQTNTGELFF. CDR3 nucleotides: TGTGCCAGCCAAACCAACACCGGGGAGCTGTTTTTT.

The rearrangement uses TRBV25-1 and TRBJ1-6; D may be TRBD1 (5 bases). Trimming pared 7 bases from V and 7 bases from J, leaving 14 bases between. The CDR3 covers 14 residues. Germline-derived CDR1 and CDR2 are MGHDK and SYGVNS. CDR3 in DNA: TGTGCCAGCAAGGGCGGGGCGGCCAATTCACCCCTCCACTTT. It codes for CASKGGAANSPLHF.

The CDR3 region is CASSLAGAETQYF. The CDR3 coding sequence is TGTGCCAGCAGCTTGGCAGGGGCCGAGACCCAGTACTTC. The chain carries TRBV5-5 and TRBJ2-5, with a weak D call TRBD1 (6 bases). Germline V CDR1 and CDR2: SGHKS, YYEKEE (reference sequence). Between the trimmed V and J ends, which lost 0 bases and 5 bases, there was a span of 8 bases. The CDR3 is made up of 13 amino acids.

This chain links TRBV2 with TRBJ1-5; D is undetermined. The CDR3 loop spans 16 amino acids. V lost 1 base and J lost 0, with 10 bases in between. Per the germline V gene, CDR1 is SNHLY and CDR2 is FYNNEI. CDR3 sequence reads: CASSEGVNYSNQPQHF. In nucleotides, the CDR3 is TGTGCCAGCAGTGAAGGCGTAAACTATAGCAATCAGCCCCAGCATTTT.

This chain connects TRBV25-1 to TRBJ2-3; 7 bases agree with TRBD2. V was pared by 7 bases and J by 2 bases, with 6 bases of the junction left unmatched. This CDR3 is built from 14 residues. CDR1 and CDR2 (germline): MGHDK, SYGVNS. CDR3 in DNA: TGTGCCAGCACCCTAGCGGACTTCACAGATACGCAGTATTTT. This encodes CASTLADFTDTQYF.

This chain connects TRBV6-1 to TRBJ2-5; 10 bases align to TRBD1. Germline CDR1 is MNHNS and CDR2 is SASEGT. After removal of 5 bases from V and 4 bases from J, the junction contained 7 bases not matched to a gene. There are 15 residues in the CDR3. The CDR3 loop is CASSLDRGRAETQYF. The DNA for the CDR3 is TGTGCCAGCAGTTTAGACAGGGGGCGTGCAGAGACCCAGTACTTC.

This clone was observed a handful of times. The chain combines TRBV5-1 with TRBJ1-1; D might be TRBD1 (5 bases). Trimming stripped 2 bases from V and 0 bases from J, with 32 bases between. The CDR3 extends over 22 amino acids. The germline gives CDR1 SGHRS, CDR2 YFSETQ. CDR3 protein: CASSFAGPTKGIARPMNTEAFF. Here the CDR3 DNA reads TGCGCCAGCAGCTTTGCCGGGCCGACAAAGGGGATAGCTCGGCCTATGAACACTGAAGCTTTCTTT.

The chain links TRBV30 to TRBJ2-4; weak D call: TRBD2 (6 bases). This CDR3 is built from 15 residues. The germline gives CDR1 GTSNPN, CDR2 SVGIG (reference sequence). Trimming removed 0 bases from V and 2 bases from J, with 11 bases in between. For the CDR3, the DNA is TGTGCCTGGAGTGTTGGCGGGGCGACCAAAAACATTCAGTACTTC. Its translation: CAWSVGGATKNIQYF.

The V call is TRBV7-6, the J call TRBJ1-4; D gene ambiguous. Germline CDR1 SGHVS, CDR2 FNYEAQ. There are 12 residues in the CDR3. The ends were cut back, 5 bases at V and 8 bases at J, with 9 bases in the middle. The CDR3 nucleotides read TGTGCCAGCAGCCGACTGGGGGAAAAACTGTTTTTT. This translates into CASSRLGEKLFF.

The chain is built from TRBV6-5 and TRBJ2-7; the D gene is possibly TRBD2 (5 bases). The CDR3 is 12 amino acids. Trimming took off 6 bases at V and 4 bases at J, with 10 bases between the two ends. Germline lookup yields CDR1 MNHEY and CDR2 SVGAGI. The CDR3 sequence is CASSPRGYEQYF. DNA of the CDR3: TGTGCCAGCAGCCCTCGGGGTTACGAGCAGTACTTC.

V usage is TRBV5-6 and J usage is TRBJ1-4; D unclear. V was cut by 2 bases and J by 7 bases, with 9 bases left in between. CDR1 is SGHDT, CDR2 YYEEEE, per germline. The CDR3 sequence is 13 residues long. For the CDR3, the DNA is TGTGCCAGCAGCTTACCTCCCGGTGAAAAACTGTTTTTT. Its translation: CASSLPPGEKLFF.

This chain uses TRBV18 with TRBJ1-1; D is perhaps TRBD1 (5 bases). Germline V gene sequence: CDR1 KGHSH, CDR2 LQKENI. The V gene lost 4 bases and the J gene lost 4 bases, with 13 bases spanning the gap. This CDR3 spans 14 amino acids. The CDR3 sequence: CASSLSGTPTEAFF. Written as DNA, the CDR3 is TGTGCCAGCTCACTCTCGGGGACCCCCACTGAAGCTTTCTTT.

As regards this clone: The same CDR3 is also encoded by other DNA sequences in this sample. CDR3 amino acids: CASSRREGGAEQYF. CDR3 DNA sequence: TGCGCCAGCAGCCGACGAGAGGGGGGCGCCGAGCAGTACTTC. This chain links TRBV4-1 with TRBJ2-7; D is tentatively TRBD1 or TRBD2 (6 bases each). Germline V gene data show CDR1 as MGHRA and CDR2 as YSYEKL. Trimming took 4 bases from V and 6 from J, leaving 16 bases between them. This CDR3 is built from 14 residues.

This clone was detected a few times. The chain uses TRBV18 and TRBJ1-3; D gene ambiguous. This CDR3 spans 17 amino acids. V was trimmed by 1 base and J by 0 bases, leaving 13 bases between them. Germline CDR1 reads KGHSH; CDR2 reads LQKENI. CDR3 loop: CASSPQWQEFSGNTIYF. Written as DNA, the CDR3 is TGTGCCAGCTCACCACAGTGGCAGGAGTTCTCTGGAAACACCATATATTTT.

This clone was counted a few times. The chain uses TRBV5-4 and TRBJ1-2; 9 nucleotides match TRBD1. J lost 7 bases, V lost 5 bases, and 3 bases had no gene match. Germline V gene data show CDR1 as SGHNT and CDR2 as YYREEE (reference sequence). This CDR3 comprises 12 residues. CDR3 loop: CASREDRGGYTF. DNA for the CDR3: TGTGCCAGCAGGGAGGACAGGGGTGGCTACACCTTC.

The chain employs TRBV7-9 and TRBJ2-3; no firm D call. The CDR3 loop spans 15 amino acids. Between the trimmed V and J ends, which lost 5 bases and 2 bases, there was a span of 14 bases. The germline V gene has CDR1 SEHNR and CDR2 FQNEAQ (reference sequence). DNA of the CDR3: TGTGCCAGCAGCCAAAAAAGTGGATTCACAGATACGCAGTATTTT. Protein sequence: CASSQKSGFTDTQYF.

This chain joins TRBV30 and TRBJ1-4; TRBD1 aligns across 7 bases. The CDR3 contains 14 residues. Germline-derived CDR1 and CDR2 are GTSNPN and SVGIG (reference sequence). With V trimmed by 1 base and J by 8 bases, 7 bases remained unmatched. DNA of the CDR3: TGTGCCTGGAGTGCAGGGGGTGTAAAGGAAAAACTGTTTTTT. Translating it yields CAWSAGGVKEKLFF.

In the case of this clone: Lacking the conserved final phenylalanine or tryptophan, this CDR3 likely reflects a read error. This chain links TRBV7-2 with TRBJ2-7, with 10 bases that match TRBD2. The CDR3 has 16 residues. V dropped 1 base and J dropped 5; count of bases not matched to a gene: 8. The V gene's germline CDR1 is SGHTA and CDR2 FQGNSA. The CDR3 nucleotides read TGTGCCAGCAGCTTAGAAAGCGGGAGGGCTAAAAACGAGCAGTACTCC. Its protein is CASSLESGRAKNEQYS.

This clone was picked up one time. The chain is built from TRBV20-1 and TRBJ2-7, with D possibly TRBD1 on 6 matching bases. Between the trimmed V and J ends, which lost 7 bases and 2 bases, there was a span of 9 bases. In germline, CDR1 is DFQATT, CDR2 SNEGSKA (reference sequence). This CDR3 spans 11 amino acids. CDR3 DNA: TGCAGTGTGGACAGAACCTACGAGCAGTACTTC. It yields the protein CSVDRTYEQYF.

This clone was seen only a few times. The chain links TRBV18 to TRBJ2-7, with D hard to call. The CDR3 has 13 amino acids. CDR1 is KGHSH and CDR2 is LQKENI in the germline V gene. V lost 4 bases and J lost 4, with 11 bases in between. Here the CDR3 DNA reads TGTGCCAGCTCACAACAGTTGGAGTACGAGCAGTACTTC. It encodes CASSQQLEYEQYF. Full variable domain (outside the CDR3, taken from reference TRBV18 and TRBJ2-7): NAGVMQNPRHLVRRRGQEARLRCSPMKGHSHVYWYRQLPEEGLKFMVYLQKENIIDESGMPKERFSAEFPKEGPSILRIQQVVRGDSAAYFCASSQQLEYEQYFGPGTRLTVT.